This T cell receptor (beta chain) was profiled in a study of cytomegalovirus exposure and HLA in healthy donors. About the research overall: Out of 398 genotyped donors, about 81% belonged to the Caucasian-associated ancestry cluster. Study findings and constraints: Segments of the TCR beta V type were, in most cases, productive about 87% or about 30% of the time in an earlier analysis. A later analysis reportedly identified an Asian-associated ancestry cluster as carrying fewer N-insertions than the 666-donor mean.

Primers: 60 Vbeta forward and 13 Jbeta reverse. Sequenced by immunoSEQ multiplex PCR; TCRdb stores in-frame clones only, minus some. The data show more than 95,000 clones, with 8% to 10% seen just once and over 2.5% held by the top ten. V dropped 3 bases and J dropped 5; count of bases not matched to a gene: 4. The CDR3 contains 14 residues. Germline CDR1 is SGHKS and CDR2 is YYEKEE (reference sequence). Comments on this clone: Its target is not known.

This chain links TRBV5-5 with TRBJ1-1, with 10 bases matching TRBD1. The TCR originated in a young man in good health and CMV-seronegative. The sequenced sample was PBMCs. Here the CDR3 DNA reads TGTGCCAGCAGCTGGGGACAGGGGATTACTGAAGCTTTCTTT. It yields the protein CASSWGQGITEAFF.